The 9 T cell receptor beta chains below all came from one sample that was sequenced in a study of CD8 T cells in Susac syndrome (dated by TCRdb to about 2019). Receptor libraries were prepared by the immunoSEQ multiplex PCR assay. RNA was extracted using the RNeasy kit, and about 0.45 to 1 ug of the RNA was reverse transcribed with random hexamers. TCRdb handled the public reads itself, with Q25 trimming in fastp and clone calling in MiXCR, and kept productive beta chains. Every distinct CDR3 protein forms one entry, paired with its most common genes and DNA. In this sample the table shows 150,000 to 200,000 distinct CDR3 sequences, around 95% of which occur a single time. The ten biggest clones cover 0.098% of the sample. The sample comprised CD4+ T cells from PBMCs. The receptor set was obtained from a human donor with Susac syndrome.

The rearrangement joins TRBV24-1 to TRBJ1-6, with no clear D. Deletions cut 8 bases from V and 18 bases from J, with 10 bases between. Germline V CDR1 and CDR2: KGHDR, SFDVKD. The length of the CDR3 is 9 residues. The CDR3 coding sequence is TGTGCCACCAAAAAACTCTCCCACTTT. Encoded protein: CATKKLSHF.

This chain links TRBV20-1 with TRBJ2-3; D possibly corresponds to TRBD2 (6 bases). V was pared by 1 base and J by 4 bases, with 6 bases between. The CDR3 totals 12 residues. Per the germline V gene, CDR1 is DFQATT and CDR2 is SNEGSKA (reference sequence). The CDR3 protein is CSARGLADTQYF. DNA for the CDR3: TGCAGTGCTAGAGGACTAGCAGATACGCAGTATTTT.

The chain is built from TRBV6-1 and TRBJ1-3; TRBD1 is a possible D gene (5 bases). Trimming cost V 6 bases and J 4 bases, with 19 bases left between them. Germline assignment: CDR1 MNHNS and CDR2 SASEGT. The CDR3 consists of 16 residues. CDR3 protein: CASRGGWTDGGNTIYF. In DNA form, the CDR3 reads TGTGCCAGCAGGGGGGGATGGACGGATGGGGGAAACACCATATATTTT.

The chain couples TRBV27 to TRBJ2-5; D is perhaps TRBD1 or TRBD2 (5 bases each). The V gene lost 6 bases and the J gene lost 5 bases, with 19 bases spanning the gap. The CDR3 consists of 15 residues. In germline, CDR1 is MNHEY, CDR2 SMNVEV (reference sequence). In DNA form, the CDR3 reads TGTGCCAGCAGCCGGGACCCCCGGAGAGGGGAGACCCAGTACTTC. This translates into CASSRDPRRGETQYF.

The chain uses TRBV4-1 and TRBJ2-5; 9 bases align to TRBD2. Germline V gives CDR1 MGHRA, CDR2 YSYEKL. The CDR3 loop spans 19 amino acids. J gave up 5 bases and V 0 bases, and 16 bases lay outside the gene matches. The CDR3 nucleotides read TGCGCCAGCAGCCAAGATTTCGGCGGGGGGGTTGGGGATTCCGAGACCCAGTACTTC. As protein: CASSQDFGGGVGDSETQYF.

The J gene is TRBJ1-2, the V gene TRBV29-1; weak D call: TRBD1 (6 bases). The CDR3 consists of 11 residues. In germline, CDR1 is SQVTM, CDR2 ANQGSEA. V was clipped by 7 bases and J by 5 bases, with 11 bases between them. The CDR3 is CSAVTGYGYTF. CDR3 nucleotide sequence: TGCAGCGCCGTTACAGGGTATGGCTACACCTTC.

The chain joins TRBV5-6 to TRBJ1-2; D is undetermined. The germline gives CDR1 SGHDT, CDR2 YYEEEE. V was clipped by 5 bases and J by 0 bases, with 20 bases between them. The CDR3 is 17 amino acids. The DNA for the CDR3 is TGTGCCAGCAGGCGGTATACCATTCCCTCAGCTAACTATGGCTACACCTTC. This gives the protein CASRRYTIPSANYGYTF.

The chain recombines TRBV20-1 with TRBJ1-1, with TRBD1 identical over 8 bases. V trimming: 5 bases; J trimming: 4 bases; junction bases outside the gene matches: 9. The germline CDR1 and CDR2 sequences are DFQATT and SNEGSKA (reference sequence). The CDR3 is 14 amino acids. The CDR3 nucleotides are TGCAGTGCTGGCAGGACAGGGACCGTCACTGAAGCTTTCTTT. Protein: CSAGRTGTVTEAFF.

This chain links TRBV5-1 with TRBJ2-1; D unresolved. V was shortened by 3 bases and J by 4 bases, with 8 bases between the two germline ends. The CDR3 runs to 13 residues. Germline lookup yields CDR1 SGHRS and CDR2 YFSETQ. CDR3 DNA sequence: TGCGCCAGCAGCTCCAGACAATACAATGAGCAGTTCTTC. This translates into CASSSRQYNEQFF.